This TCR beta chain was captured by sequencing in a study of blood T cell repertoires in COVID-19. V lost 5 bases and J 3 bases, leaving 8 bases between the germline ends. From germline, CDR1 is SEHNR and CDR2 FQNEAQ (reference sequence). The CDR3 loop spans 12 amino acids. Methods used by the authors: Reference gene primer amplification yielded estimated nucleated cell counts. Profiling relied on immunoSEQ multiplex PCR, and the TCRdb table lists in-frame clones only, not all of them. The DNA was the basis for D and trimming; V, J and clone size are from that table. The sample lists approximately 74,000 clones, roughly 86% seen once, with approximately 1.9% in the top ten.

The specimen was peripheral blood. The genes are TRBV7-9 and TRBJ2-7, with unresolved D. This receptor was taken from a woman aged 55-69 years with acute or convalescent COVID-19. The CDR3 DNA sequence: TGTGCCAGCAGCCCCCTTCGCTACGAGCAGTACTTC. Translated: CASSPLRYEQYF.